Listed below are T cell receptor beta chains from one sample, sequenced in a study of blood T cell repertoires in COVID-19. The protocol was immunoSEQ multiplex PCR, while the TCRdb copy is restricted to in-frame clones and leaves out a portion. The table shows about 40,000 clones, with approximately 73% occurring only once. Sequencing was carried out using peripheral blood. The receptors were gathered from a man older than 75 with acute or convalescent COVID-19. Both conserved end residues are part of each CDR3. The D gene is left open where the match is weak. Clone size is stated in some rows and not others, as once, few, many or a class when expanded.

j_call: TRBJ1-2
d_call: TRBD1
v_call: TRBV10-1
clone_size: .
cdr3_nt: TGCGCCAGCCGGGTGGGAGCCGGGACAGGGGAGTATTATGGCTACACCTTC
cdr3_aa: CASRVGAGTGEYYGYTF

j_call: TRBJ2-7
d_call: .
v_call: TRBV18
clone_size: .
cdr3_nt: TGTGCCAGCTCACCTTCTAGGGACAACTACGAGCAGTACTTC
cdr3_aa: CASSPSRDNYEQYF

j_call: TRBJ1-3
d_call: .
v_call: TRBV5-1
clone_size: few
cdr3_nt: TGCGCCAGCAGCTTGGGGGGTCTACAGGGTACTGGAAACACCATATATTTT
cdr3_aa: CASSLGGLQGTGNTIYF

j_call: TRBJ1-2
d_call: TRBD1
v_call: TRBV10-3
clone_size: .
cdr3_nt: TGTGCCATCCGGACAGGGGGCACTGGTGGCTACACCTTC
cdr3_aa: CAIRTGGTGGYTF

j_call: TRBJ1-6
d_call: .
v_call: TRBV5-8
clone_size: .
cdr3_nt: TGTGCCAGCAGCTTCGGTGAGAATTCACCCCTCCACTTT
cdr3_aa: CASSFGENSPLHF

j_call: TRBJ2-3
d_call: .
v_call: TRBV10-1
clone_size: .
cdr3_nt: TGCGCCAGCAGTGAGTCGGCAGGGCGCCGGTATTTT
cdr3_aa: CASSESAGRRYF

j_call: TRBJ2-7
d_call: .
v_call: TRBV7-8
clone_size: .
cdr3_nt: TGTGCCAGCAGCTGGCTAGGCTTTAGCTCCTACGAGCAGTACTTC
cdr3_aa: CASSWLGFSSYEQYF

j_call: TRBJ1-5
d_call: TRBD1
v_call: TRBV27
clone_size: .
cdr3_nt: TGTGCCAGCAGTTTTTCGGGACAGGCCCCCAATCAGCCCCAGCATTTT
cdr3_aa: CASSFSGQAPNQPQHF

j_call: TRBJ1-6
d_call: .
v_call: TRBV28
clone_size: .
cdr3_nt: TGTGCCAGCAGTCCGACAGGAACTAATTCACCCCTCCACTTT
cdr3_aa: CASSPTGTNSPLHF

j_call: TRBJ2-4
d_call: .
v_call: TRBV28
clone_size: .
cdr3_nt: TGTGCCAGCAGTTTAGGGGGGGCATTAAACATTCAGTACTTC
cdr3_aa: CASSLGGALNIQYF

j_call: TRBJ1-2
d_call: .
v_call: TRBV7-3
clone_size: .
cdr3_nt: TGTGCCAGCAGCTCGAGCGTCGGATCTAACTATGGCTACACCTTC
cdr3_aa: CASSSSVGSNYGYTF

j_call: TRBJ2-2
d_call: .
v_call: TRBV7-2
clone_size: .
cdr3_nt: TGTGCCAGCAGCTTCCGGGACACCGGGGAGCTGTTTTTT
cdr3_aa: CASSFRDTGELFF

j_call: TRBJ2-7
d_call: TRBD2
v_call: TRBV11-2
clone_size: .
cdr3_nt: TGTGCCAGCAGCTCCCTAGCGGGCCAAGCCTACGAGCAGTACTTC
cdr3_aa: CASSSLAGQAYEQYF

j_call: TRBJ1-5
d_call: TRBD1
v_call: TRBV28
clone_size: .
cdr3_nt: TGTGCCAGCAGTTTACCCCCGGGGACAGGGGGCAGTCAGCCCCAGCATTTT
cdr3_aa: CASSLPPGTGGSQPQHF

j_call: TRBJ1-4
d_call: .
v_call: TRBV27
clone_size: .
cdr3_nt: TGTGCCAGCAGTTTATCGGGGAGTCGTGAAAAACTGTTTTTT
cdr3_aa: CASSLSGSREKLFF

j_call: TRBJ2-3
d_call: TRBD2
v_call: TRBV7-2
clone_size: .
cdr3_nt: TGTGCCAGCAGCTCAACTAGCGGGGTTAGCACAGATACGCAGTATTTT
cdr3_aa: CASSSTSGVSTDTQYF

j_call: TRBJ2-7
d_call: TRBD1
v_call: TRBV24-1
clone_size: .
cdr3_nt: TGTGCCCCCTTCTGCCCGGGACAGGAGGGCGAGCAGTACTTC
cdr3_aa: CAPFCPGQEGEQYF

j_call: TRBJ1-1
d_call: .
v_call: TRBV7-9
clone_size: .
cdr3_nt: TGTGCCAGCAGCCTGGGGGGTCGGAACACTGAAGCTTTCTTT
cdr3_aa: CASSLGGRNTEAFF

j_call: TRBJ2-7
d_call: .
v_call: TRBV11-2
clone_size: .
cdr3_nt: TGTGCCAGCAGGCCGTTTGGGGGGGCAACCTACGAGCAGTACTTC
cdr3_aa: CASRPFGGATYEQYF

j_call: TRBJ1-6
d_call: TRBD1
v_call: TRBV5-5
clone_size: once
cdr3_nt: TGTGCCAGCAGCCCGGCCGGGACAGGGGCTTCACCCCTCCACTTT
cdr3_aa: CASSPAGTGASPLHF

j_call: TRBJ2-3
d_call: TRBD2
v_call: TRBV10-3
clone_size: .
cdr3_nt: TGTGCCATCAGGCGGGGGGGACACACAGATACGCAGTATTTT
cdr3_aa: CAIRRGGHTDTQYF

j_call: TRBJ2-2
d_call: TRBD1
v_call: TRBV27
clone_size: .
cdr3_nt: TGTGCCAGCGGTGAAGGGGGCTGGTCCGGGGAGCTGTTTTTT
cdr3_aa: CASGEGGWSGELFF

j_call: TRBJ2-3
d_call: .
v_call: TRBV25-1
clone_size: .
cdr3_nt: TGTGCCAGCAGTGACTCGTTGTCAGTGGCCACAGATACGCAGTATTTT
cdr3_aa: CASSDSLSVATDTQYF

j_call: TRBJ1-2
d_call: .
v_call: TRBV7-9
clone_size: .
cdr3_nt: TGTGCCAGCAGCTTCAGGCAGTCCTATGGCTACACCTTC
cdr3_aa: CASSFRQSYGYTF

j_call: TRBJ1-4
d_call: .
v_call: TRBV5-1
clone_size: once
cdr3_nt: TGCGCCAGCAGCTTGGCCCGGGGGGCTGGGGAAAAACTGTTTTTT
cdr3_aa: CASSLARGAGEKLFF

j_call: TRBJ2-3
d_call: TRBD2
v_call: TRBV29-1
clone_size: .
cdr3_nt: TGCAGCGCTAGCGGGGTGAGCACAGATACGCAGTATTTT
cdr3_aa: CSASGVSTDTQYF

j_call: TRBJ1-4
d_call: TRBD1
v_call: TRBV19
clone_size: .
cdr3_nt: TGTGCCAGTGCGGACAGGGATGGAACTAATGAAAAACTGTTTTTT
cdr3_aa: CASADRDGTNEKLFF

j_call: TRBJ2-7
d_call: .
v_call: TRBV7-9
clone_size: many
cdr3_nt: TGTGCCAGCAGCGTTGACAGCTACGAGCAGTACTTC
cdr3_aa: CASSVDSYEQYF

j_call: TRBJ2-1
d_call: TRBD2
v_call: TRBV13
clone_size: .
cdr3_nt: TGTGCCAGCAGCTTAGTAACTAGCGGGGGACATGAGCAGTTCTTC
cdr3_aa: CASSLVTSGGHEQFF

j_call: TRBJ1-2
d_call: .
v_call: TRBV19
clone_size: .
cdr3_nt: TGTGCCAGCTCCGGGGAGGGTTTCTATGGCTACACCTTC
cdr3_aa: CASSGEGFYGYTF

j_call: TRBJ2-2
d_call: .
v_call: TRBV28
clone_size: .
cdr3_nt: TGTGCCAGCAGTTCGACAGTCCCGAACACCGGGGAGCTGTTTTTT
cdr3_aa: CASSSTVPNTGELFF

j_call: TRBJ2-3
d_call: .
v_call: TRBV19
clone_size: few
cdr3_nt: TGTGCCAGTAGAAAAGGGACTAGCACAGATACGCAGTATTTT
cdr3_aa: CASRKGTSTDTQYF

j_call: TRBJ1-2
d_call: TRBD1
v_call: TRBV7-2
clone_size: .
cdr3_nt: TGTGCCAGCAGCGTGAACAGGGGCGGCTACACCTTC
cdr3_aa: CASSVNRGGYTF

j_call: TRBJ1-4
d_call: TRBD1
v_call: TRBV18
clone_size: .
cdr3_nt: TGTGCCAGCTCACTTCGGACAGGGCCCAATGAAAAACTGTTTTTT
cdr3_aa: CASSLRTGPNEKLFF

j_call: TRBJ2-7
d_call: TRBD2
v_call: TRBV30
clone_size: .
cdr3_nt: TGTGCCTGGAGGTCGAGCGGGGCCGAGCAGTACTTC
cdr3_aa: CAWRSSGAEQYF

j_call: TRBJ1-1
d_call: .
v_call: TRBV29-1
clone_size: .
cdr3_nt: TGCAGCGTTCACAGGGTAACTGAAGCTTTCTTT
cdr3_aa: CSVHRVTEAFF

j_call: TRBJ1-3
d_call: TRBD1
v_call: TRBV5-1
clone_size: .
cdr3_nt: TGCGCCAGCCGCCGGGACAGTGGAAACACCATATATTTT
cdr3_aa: CASRRDSGNTIYF

j_call: TRBJ2-7
d_call: .
v_call: TRBV19
clone_size: .
cdr3_nt: TGTGCCAGTAGTATCGAGGGCTACGAGCAGTACTTC
cdr3_aa: CASSIEGYEQYF

j_call: TRBJ1-2
d_call: .
v_call: TRBV7-9
clone_size: once
cdr3_nt: TGTGCCAGCAGCTTAGGCGTGGGCAGGGGCGGCTACACCTTC
cdr3_aa: CASSLGVGRGGYTF

j_call: TRBJ1-1
d_call: .
v_call: TRBV5-1
clone_size: .
cdr3_nt: TGCGCCAGCAGCTTGGCCACGGGGTACGGTGAAGCTTTCTTT
cdr3_aa: CASSLATGYGEAFF

j_call: TRBJ1-5
d_call: .
v_call: TRBV3-1/TRBV3-2
clone_size: .
cdr3_nt: TGTGCCAGCAGCCAACTCGACAGCTTGCTCAGTCAGCCCCAGCATTTT
cdr3_aa: CASSQLDSLLSQPQHF

j_call: TRBJ2-2
d_call: TRBD1
v_call: TRBV3-1/TRBV3-2
clone_size: .
cdr3_nt: TGTGCCAGCAGCCAAGACCCCAGACAGGGGTACACCGGGGAGCTGTTTTTT
cdr3_aa: CASSQDPRQGYTGELFF

j_call: TRBJ2-5
d_call: TRBD2
v_call: TRBV6-5
clone_size: .
cdr3_nt: TGTGCCAGCAGAACGGGACTAGGCCTCCAAGAGACCCAGTACTTC
cdr3_aa: CASRTGLGLQETQYF

j_call: TRBJ2-3
d_call: .
v_call: TRBV2
clone_size: .
cdr3_nt: TGTGCCAGCAGGTACACAGATACGCAGTATTTT
cdr3_aa: CASRYTDTQYF

j_call: TRBJ2-2
d_call: TRBD2
v_call: TRBV11-3
clone_size: .
cdr3_nt: TGTGCCAGCAGCCCCCCTCCTGAGCGGGAGGGCACCGGGGAGCTGTTTTTT
cdr3_aa: CASSPPPEREGTGELFF

j_call: TRBJ1-3
d_call: .
v_call: TRBV9
clone_size: .
cdr3_nt: TGTGCCAGCAGCGAATCCTCTCGGTCCGCCATATATTTT
cdr3_aa: CASSESSRSAIYF

j_call: TRBJ2-1
d_call: TRBD2
v_call: TRBV7-7
clone_size: .
cdr3_nt: TGTGCCAGCAGCTTACAGACTAGCGGGGGGGCCTACAATGAGCAGTTCTTC
cdr3_aa: CASSLQTSGGAYNEQFF

j_call: TRBJ2-1
d_call: TRBD2
v_call: TRBV19
clone_size: once
cdr3_nt: TGTGCCAGTAGTATGTGGCTAGCGGGAGGGGATGAGCAGTTCTTC
cdr3_aa: CASSMWLAGGDEQFF

j_call: TRBJ1-1
d_call: TRBD1
v_call: TRBV5-1
clone_size: .
cdr3_nt: TGCGCCAGCAGCTTGAAGGGGGCCGGGGACACTGAAGCTTTCTTT
cdr3_aa: CASSLKGAGDTEAFF

j_call: TRBJ2-7
d_call: .
v_call: TRBV6-5
clone_size: few
cdr3_nt: TGTGCCAGCAGGCACCGAGGGAGTTACGAGCAGTACTTC
cdr3_aa: CASRHRGSYEQYF

j_call: TRBJ2-5
d_call: .
v_call: TRBV7-2
clone_size: few
cdr3_nt: TGTGCCAGCAGCTTGGGGGCAGGGGGGGAGACCCAGTACTTC
cdr3_aa: CASSLGAGGETQYF

j_call: TRBJ1-1
d_call: TRBD1
v_call: TRBV5-1
clone_size: .
cdr3_nt: TGCGCCAGCAGCTTGGCCCTTTCACAGGGGTGGAACACTGAAGCTTTCTTT
cdr3_aa: CASSLALSQGWNTEAFF

j_call: TRBJ1-5
d_call: .
v_call: TRBV3-1/TRBV3-2
clone_size: few
cdr3_nt: TGTGCCAGCAGCCAAACAGTTAGCAATCAGCCCCAGCATTTT
cdr3_aa: CASSQTVSNQPQHF

j_call: TRBJ2-7
d_call: .
v_call: TRBV2
clone_size: .
cdr3_nt: TGTGCCAGCAGAGACAGGTACGAGCAGTACTTC
cdr3_aa: CASRDRYEQYF

j_call: TRBJ1-1
d_call: TRBD1
v_call: TRBV5-1
clone_size: few
cdr3_nt: TGCGCCAGCAGGGAGGGGGCAGTCTCAAGGACTGAAGCTTTCTTT
cdr3_aa: CASREGAVSRTEAFF